The 18 T cell receptor beta chains given below trace back to one sample, sequenced in a study of blood T cell repertoires in COVID-19. Some clones are missing from TCRdb's copy, which holds only in-frame ones; the method was immunoSEQ multiplex PCR. Among roughly 200,000 clones listed, roughly 85% were seen once. Sequencing was done on a sample of peripheral blood. Every receptor here comes from a human donor with active or convalescent COVID-19. The donor label of this sample is uncertain.

This sequence joins TRBV27 and TRBJ2-5; TRBD2 matches 7 bases. Germline V gene data show CDR1 as MNHEY and CDR2 as SMNVEV (reference sequence). The ends lost 3 bases at V and 10 bases at J; junction bases unmatched: 5. This CDR3 has 12 amino acids. CDR3 loop: CASSFTGGGQYF. CDR3 nucleotide sequence: TGTGCCAGCAGTTTTACTGGCGGGGGCCAGTACTTC.

This clone was seen a few times. The rearrangement joins TRBV7-9 to TRBJ1-1; D gene unclear. Germline V gene lookup returns CDR1 SEHNR and CDR2 FQNEAQ (reference sequence). This CDR3 comprises 14 residues. Trimming removed 5 bases at V and 2 bases at J, with 12 bases between. The CDR3 is CASSRTSLNTEAFF. The CDR3, as DNA: TGTGCCAGCAGCCGTACTAGTCTTAACACTGAAGCTTTCTTT.

V usage is TRBV2 and J usage is TRBJ2-7; TRBD2 is a possible D gene (6 bases). Between the trimmed V and J ends, which lost 6 bases and 3 bases, there was a span of 15 bases. Germline CDR1 and CDR2: SNHLY and FYNNEI. The CDR3 length is 14 residues. CDR3: CASRRTTEGYEQYF. The CDR3 DNA sequence: TGTGCCAGCAGAAGGACAACGGAGGGCTACGAGCAGTACTTC.

This clone was detected only a few times. This chain connects TRBV7-2 to TRBJ2-3; a possible D gene is TRBD1 (6 bases). V was trimmed by 4 bases and J by 5 bases, leaving 19 bases between them. The CDR3 has 16 residues. The V gene's germline CDR1 is SGHTA and CDR2 FQGNSA. The DNA of the CDR3 is TGTGCCAGCAGCTACCTTGGGGGCAGGGTAGGAGATACGCAGTATTTT. Protein product: CASSYLGGRVGDTQYF.

This clone was seen more than once but under ten times. Other DNA variants within this sample encode the same CDR3. The chain has TRBV3-1 (or the pseudogene TRBV3-2) and TRBJ2-3; possibly TRBD2 for D (6 bases). The germline V and J ends were trimmed by 4 bases and 5 bases, with 7 bases remaining between them. The CDR3 totals 12 residues. Looked up from germline, CDR1 is LGHDT and CDR2 is YNNKEL (reference sequence). This chain's CDR3 is CASSLGGDTQYF. As DNA, the CDR3 is TGTGCCAGCAGCCTGGGAGGAGATACGCAGTATTTT.

This clone was seen a handful of times. This chain links TRBV29-1 with TRBJ2-7; 7 bases map to TRBD1. The CDR3 runs 14 residues. Germline values: CDR1 SQVTM, CDR2 ANQGSEA. Trimming removed 4 bases from V and 0 bases from J; junction bases left unmatched: 6. CDR3 loop: CSVVGTGDSYEQYF. Written as DNA, the CDR3 is TGCAGCGTTGTCGGAACAGGGGACTCCTACGAGCAGTACTTC.

This chain uses TRBV9 with TRBJ2-1; possibly TRBD2 for D (7 bases). This CDR3 contains 17 residues. Between the trimmed V and J ends, which lost 0 bases and 7 bases, there was a span of 20 bases. Germline V gives CDR1 SGDLS, CDR2 YYNGEE. CDR3 residues: CASSVGATGGGGNEQFF. The CDR3 DNA is TGTGCCAGCAGCGTAGGGGCGACTGGGGGAGGGGGGAATGAGCAGTTCTTC.

V usage is TRBV28 and J usage is TRBJ1-6; TRBD1 aligns across 7 bases. The CDR3 totals 15 residues. V shed 5 bases and J 4 bases; nucleotides not matched to a gene: 5. The germline V gene encodes CDR1 MDHEN and CDR2 SYDVKM. CDR3 sequence reads: CASSIPTGYNSPLHF. DNA of the CDR3: TGTGCCAGCAGTATACCGACAGGGTATAATTCACCCCTCCACTTT. Full variable domain (outside the CDR3, taken from reference TRBV28 and TRBJ1-6): DVKVTQSSRYLVKRTGEKVFLECVQDMDHENMFWYRQDPGLGLRLIYFSYDVKMKEKGDIPEGYSVSREKKERFSLILESASTNQTSMYLCASSIPTGYNSPLHFGNGTRLTVT.

In its sample, this clone was seen once. The V and J genes are TRBV6-5 and TRBJ2-7; tentative D call: TRBD2 (6 bases). CDR3 length: 14 residues. Germline loops: CDR1 MNHEY, CDR2 SVGAGI. Trimming shortened V by 6 bases and J by 3 bases, and 15 bases separated the two germline ends. CDR3 sequence reads: CASRGVSGVYEQYF. The CDR3 DNA reads as TGTGCCAGCAGAGGGGTTTCGGGGGTCTACGAGCAGTACTTC.

The chain carries TRBV2 and TRBJ2-2; tentatively, D is TRBD1 (5 bases). Germline CDR1 reads SNHLY; CDR2 reads FYNNEI. The CDR3 is made up of 14 amino acids. Trimming took off 5 bases at V and 5 bases at J, with 12 bases between the two ends. CDR3 residues: CASSRQGGTGELFF. The CDR3 DNA reads TGTGCCAGCAGTCGCCAGGGCGGTACCGGGGAGCTGTTTTTT.

The chain uses TRBV5-1 and TRBJ2-7; D may be TRBD2 (5 bases). Per germline, CDR1 SGHRS and CDR2 YFSETQ. V lost 0 bases and J lost 5, with 15 bases in between. The CDR3 extends over 15 amino acids. The CDR3 DNA follows: TGCGCCAGCAGCTTGGCGAGTATGGACTTCGACGAGCAGTACTTC. It is translated as CASSLASMDFDEQYF.

In its sample, this clone was seen once. This chain uses TRBV2 with TRBJ2-1, with a weak D call TRBD1 (5 bases). The germline V gene has CDR1 SNHLY and CDR2 FYNNEI. The V gene lost 3 bases and the J gene lost 6 bases, with 15 bases spanning the gap. This CDR3 spans 15 amino acids. CDR3 sequence: CASSEVRASGNEQFF. CDR3 sequence (DNA): TGTGCCAGCAGTGAGGTCAGGGCGAGTGGCAATGAGCAGTTCTTC.

V usage is TRBV10-1 and J usage is TRBJ2-7; TRBD2 might be the D (6 bases). Per the germline V gene, CDR1 is WNHNN and CDR2 is SYGVQD (reference sequence). Trimming stripped 0 bases from V and 6 bases from J, with 9 bases between. This CDR3 spans 13 amino acids. The CDR3: CASSESRGGEQYF. For the CDR3, the DNA is TGCGCCAGCAGTGAGTCCCGGGGAGGCGAGCAGTACTTC.

This rearrangement joins TRBV28 to TRBJ1-6; TRBD1 matches 10 bases. The CDR3 loop spans 15 amino acids. V gave up 5 bases and J gave up 10 bases; unmatched junction bases: 8. Germline V gene lookup returns CDR1 MDHEN and CDR2 SYDVKM. For the CDR3, the DNA is TGTGCCAGCAGTCCTCCGACAGGGGGCAGGTCACCCCTCCACTTT. Protein product: CASSPPTGGRSPLHF. Using reference TRBV28 and TRBJ1-6 for the parts outside the CDR3, the full variable domain is DVKVTQSSRYLVKRTGEKVFLECVQDMDHENMFWYRQDPGLGLRLIYFSYDVKMKEKGDIPEGYSVSREKKERFSLILESASTNQTSMYLCASSPPTGGRSPLHFGNGTRLTVT.

This chain uses TRBV29-1 with TRBJ2-1; 8 bases match TRBD2. V shed 7 bases, J shed 15 bases, and the junction held 17 bases outside the gene matches. This CDR3 contains 13 residues. Germline assignment: CDR1 SQVTM and CDR2 ANQGSEA. The CDR3 sequence: CSDLAGGGESWFF. CDR3 bases: TGCAGCGATCTAGCGGGTGGAGGCGAATCCTGGTTCTTC.

J is TRBJ2-5 and V is TRBV6-2 or TRBV6-3, with TRBD2 matching over 14 bases. The germline V gene encodes CDR1 MNHEY and CDR2 SVGEGT. V shed 0 bases and J 9 bases; nucleotides not matched to a gene: 6. The CDR3 is 16 residues long. This CDR3 reads CASSYSTGTSGGAQYF. In nucleotides, the CDR3 is TGTGCCAGCAGTTACTCGACCGGGACTAGCGGGGGTGCCCAGTACTTC.

The rearrangement uses TRBV9 and TRBJ2-1, with 12 nucleotides matching TRBD2. The CDR3 sequence is 16 residues long. Germline V gene sequence: CDR1 SGDLS, CDR2 YYNGEE. The ends lost 2 bases at V and 7 bases at J; junction bases unmatched: 7. CDR3 loop: CASSVTGTSGRNEQFF. CDR3 DNA sequence: TGTGCCAGCAGCGTCACCGGGACTAGCGGGCGTAATGAGCAGTTCTTC.

The chain uses TRBV28 and TRBJ2-1; D remains unclear. The CDR3 contains 18 residues. Trimming removed 4 bases at V and 0 bases at J, with 19 bases between. Germline loops: CDR1 MDHEN, CDR2 SYDVKM. CDR3: CASSSRHQTPSSYNEQFF. CDR3 DNA: TGTGCCAGCAGTTCGAGGCACCAGACCCCTAGCTCCTACAATGAGCAGTTCTTC.